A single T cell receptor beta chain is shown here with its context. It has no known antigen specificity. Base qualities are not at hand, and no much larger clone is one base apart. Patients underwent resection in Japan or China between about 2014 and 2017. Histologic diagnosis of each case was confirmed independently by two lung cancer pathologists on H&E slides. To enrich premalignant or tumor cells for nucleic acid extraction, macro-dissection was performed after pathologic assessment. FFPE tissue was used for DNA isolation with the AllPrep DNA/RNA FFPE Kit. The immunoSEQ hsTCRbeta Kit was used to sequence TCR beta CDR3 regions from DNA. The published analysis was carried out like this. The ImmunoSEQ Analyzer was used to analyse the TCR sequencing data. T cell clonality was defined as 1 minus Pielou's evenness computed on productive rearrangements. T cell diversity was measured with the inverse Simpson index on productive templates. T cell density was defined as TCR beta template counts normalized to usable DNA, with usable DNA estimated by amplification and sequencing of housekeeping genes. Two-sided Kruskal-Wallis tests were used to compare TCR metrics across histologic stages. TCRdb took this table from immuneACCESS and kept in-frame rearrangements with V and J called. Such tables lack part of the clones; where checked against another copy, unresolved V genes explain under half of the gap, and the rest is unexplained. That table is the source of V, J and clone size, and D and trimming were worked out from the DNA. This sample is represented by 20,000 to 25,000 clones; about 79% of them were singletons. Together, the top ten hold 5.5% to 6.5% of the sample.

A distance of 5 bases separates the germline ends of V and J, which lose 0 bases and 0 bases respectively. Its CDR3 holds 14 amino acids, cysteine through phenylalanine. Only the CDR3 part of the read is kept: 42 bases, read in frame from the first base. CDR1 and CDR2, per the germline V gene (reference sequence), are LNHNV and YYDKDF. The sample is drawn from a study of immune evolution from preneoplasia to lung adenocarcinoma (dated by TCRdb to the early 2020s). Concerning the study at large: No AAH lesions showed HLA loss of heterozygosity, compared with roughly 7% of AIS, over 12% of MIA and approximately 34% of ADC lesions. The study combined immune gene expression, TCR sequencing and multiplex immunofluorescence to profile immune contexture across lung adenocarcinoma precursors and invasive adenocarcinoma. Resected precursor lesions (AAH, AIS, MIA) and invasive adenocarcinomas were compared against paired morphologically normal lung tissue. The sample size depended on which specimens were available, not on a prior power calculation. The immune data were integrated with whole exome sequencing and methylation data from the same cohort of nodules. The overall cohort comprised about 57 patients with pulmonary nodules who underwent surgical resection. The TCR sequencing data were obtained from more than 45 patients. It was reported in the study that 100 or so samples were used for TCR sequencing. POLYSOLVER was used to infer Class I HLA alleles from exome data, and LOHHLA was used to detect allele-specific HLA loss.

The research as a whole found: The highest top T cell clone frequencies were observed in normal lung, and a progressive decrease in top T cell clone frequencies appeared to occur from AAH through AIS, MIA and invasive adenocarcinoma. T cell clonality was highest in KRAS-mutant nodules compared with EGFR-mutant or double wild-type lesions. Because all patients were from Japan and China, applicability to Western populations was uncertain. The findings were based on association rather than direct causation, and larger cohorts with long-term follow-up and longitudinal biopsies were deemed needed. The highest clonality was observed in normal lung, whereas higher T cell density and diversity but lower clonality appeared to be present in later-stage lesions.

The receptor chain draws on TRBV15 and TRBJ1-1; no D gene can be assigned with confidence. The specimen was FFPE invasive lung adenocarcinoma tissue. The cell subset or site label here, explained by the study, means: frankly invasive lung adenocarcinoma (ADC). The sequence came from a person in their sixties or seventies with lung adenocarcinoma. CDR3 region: CATSRDFLNTEAFF. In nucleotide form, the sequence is TGTGCCACCAGCAGAGATTTCCTGAACACTGAAGCTTTCTTT.